This TCR beta chain was sequenced in a study of T cells after yellow fever vaccination. Study outcomes and limitations: At 95% to 97% for CD4 and about 91% for CD8, most primary-vaccination clones showed up again after the booster. It was a weaker secondary response, yet one that peaked faster, at day 5 versus 15.

TCRdb re-called the 5' RACE reads with MiXCR, one entry per CDR3 protein. The table shows about 340,000 distinct CDR3 sequences, with around an eighth occurring only once. This clonotype was seen only a few times. Its antigen is not identified. This receptor was identified in a man aged 18-30 years who received the YFV17D yellow fever vaccine. Sequenced material: CD4+ T cells sorted from PBMCs, taken 15 days after the yellow fever booster vaccination.

In DNA, the CDR3 is TGCGCCAGCAGCCAAGATCGCGGGACAGGGGCCCACGAGCAGTACGTC. Translation gives CASSQDRGTGAHEQYV. The genes are TRBV4-1 and TRBJ2-7; 10 bases are shared with TRBD1. CDR3 size: 16 residues. The V gene's germline CDR1 is MGHRA and CDR2 YSYEKL. J gave up 5 bases and V 0 bases, and 7 bases lay outside the gene matches.